This T cell receptor beta chain originates from a study of shared clonotypes between healthy human individuals. As for the study in general: Three men and two women, aged 18 to 49, were donors.

Produced via immunoSEQ multiplex PCR; TCRdb's table is partial and in-frame only. This table holds over a million clones, about 80% found once. The CDR3 has 15 residues. The germline V gene encodes CDR1 MNHEY and CDR2 SVGAGI. With V trimmed by 0 bases and J by 3 bases, 5 bases remained unmatched. This receptor was obtained from a young man in good health. Sequenced sample: memory CD4+ T cells sorted from blood. The subset here: CD45RA-negative fraction. This sequence joins TRBV6-5 and TRBJ2-7, with 7 nucleotides matching TRBD1. CDR3 amino acids: CASSYSDRAGYEQYF. CDR3 bases: TGTGCCAGCAGTTACTCCGACAGGGCGGGCTACGAGCAGTACTTC.